The 10 T cell receptor beta chains below all came from one sample that was sequenced in a study of beta chain features in type 1 diabetes. Findings and caveats of the study: In every one of the four CD4+ subsets, TCRB CDR3s were moderately but significantly shorter in Type 1 diabetes patients.

Expressed TCRB transcripts got sequenced, as all isolated RNA was reverse transcribed. Clones were sequenced by immunoSEQ multiplex PCR, and TCRdb holds only the in-frame ones, with some missing. The data contain under 300,000 clones, under 20% of them singletons. These receptors have no known antigen. The specimen sequenced was naive CD4+ T cells from blood. Receptors originate from a man younger than 40 with type 1 diabetes.

The chain employs TRBV7-2 and TRBJ2-7, with D hard to call. Germline assignment: CDR1 SGHTA and CDR2 FQGNSA. The CDR3 extends over 11 amino acids. The V end lost 5 bases, the J end lost 5 bases, and 7 bases lay between the germline ends. CDR3 bases: TGTGCCAGCAGCCGGATTGACGAGCAGTACTTC. Amino acids: CASSRIDEQYF.

V gene TRBV10-2 combines with J gene TRBJ2-5, with 16 bases aligning to TRBD2. Germline V gene data show CDR1 as WSHSY and CDR2 as SAAADI. Germline trimming cut 8 bases from V and 5 bases from J; bases unmatched to any gene: 2. The CDR3 is made up of 14 amino acids. The CDR3 DNA reads as TGCGCCAGCGGGGGACTAGCGGGAGGGGAGACCCAGTACTTC. Amino acids: CASGGLAGGETQYF.

The rearrangement joins TRBV4-2 to TRBJ2-7, with TRBD2 matching 8 bases. The CDR3 is 19 residues long. The V gene end was trimmed by 4 bases and the J gene end by 0 bases; junction bases not matched to a gene: 17. CDR1 and CDR2 (germline): LGHNA, YNFKEQ. The CDR3 DNA reads TGTGCCAGCAGCCCCACCTTGGGCTTACTAGCGGCTAGCTCCTACGAGCAGTACTTC. Its translation is CASSPTLGLLAASSYEQYF.

The table lists this clone with a few counts. This sequence joins TRBV10-3 and TRBJ2-7; 12 positions match TRBD1. CDR3 size: 14 residues. The germline V gene encodes CDR1 ENHRY and CDR2 SYGVKD. Germline trimming cut 6 bases from V and 4 bases from J; bases unmatched to any gene: 4. CDR3 residues: CAISLGQGAYEQYF. In DNA, the CDR3 is TGTGCCATCAGCTTGGGACAGGGGGCGTACGAGCAGTACTTC.

The rearrangement links TRBV5-1 to TRBJ2-7; the D gene is possibly TRBD1 (6 bases). CDR3 size: 12 residues. V was clipped by 2 bases and J by 6 bases, with 9 bases between them. CDR1 and CDR2 (germline): SGHRS, YFSETQ. The CDR3 bases are TGCGCCAGCAGCTTTGACAGGAGCGAGCAGTACTTC. As protein: CASSFDRSEQYF.

This clone has only a few counts. This sequence joins TRBV15 and TRBJ2-7, with D perhaps TRBD1 (6 bases). Germline V gene data show CDR1 as LNHNV and CDR2 as YYDKDF (reference sequence). CDR3 length equals 15 residues. V lost 5 bases, J lost 3 bases, and 17 bases lay in between. As DNA, the CDR3 is TGTGCCACCAGCCCTAACTCGGACAGATTCTACGAGCAGTACTTC. As protein: CATSPNSDRFYEQYF.

The chain couples TRBV29-1 to TRBJ2-3, with TRBD1 identical over 8 bases. Per germline, CDR1 SQVTM and CDR2 ANQGSEA. V trimming: 1 base; J trimming: 0 bases; junction bases outside the gene matches: 6. This CDR3 spans 16 amino acids. CDR3 DNA: TGCAGCGTTGAAGGGGTGGGGACAGGCAGCACAGATACGCAGTATTTT. Its protein product is CSVEGVGTGSTDTQYF.

The chain is built from TRBV30 and TRBJ1-6; D ambiguous. Trimming removed 0 bases from V and 4 bases from J, with 16 bases in between. The CDR3 consists of 17 residues. Germline V gives CDR1 GTSNPN, CDR2 SVGIG (reference sequence). As DNA, the CDR3 is TGTGCCTGGAGTGTACAAGAAGGGAGAGGGTATAATTCACCCCTCCACTTT. This gives the protein CAWSVQEGRGYNSPLHF. Combining the CDR3 with reference TRBV30 and TRBJ1-6 gives the whole variable domain SQTIHQWPATLVQPVGSPLSLECTVEGTSNPNLYWYRQAAGRGLQLLFYSVGIGQISSEVPQNLSASRPQDRQFILSSKKLLLSDSGFYLCAWSVQEGRGYNSPLHFGNGTRLTVT.

This clone was observed a single time. The chain joins TRBV4-3 to TRBJ2-5, with D tentatively TRBD1 (6 bases). The V and J ends lost 4 bases and 0 bases respectively, with 15 bases between them. The CDR3 runs 16 residues. Germline CDR1 LGHNA, CDR2 YSLEER. The CDR3 DNA is TGCGCCAGCAGCCCCGGGACACTGTCGTACCAAGAGACCCAGTACTTC. This sequence encodes CASSPGTLSYQETQYF.

This chain joins TRBV29-1 and TRBJ1-2; 10 bases line up with TRBD1. The ends lost 6 bases at V and 4 bases at J; junction bases unmatched: 8. This CDR3 contains 14 residues. Germline V gives CDR1 SQVTM, CDR2 ANQGSEA. The CDR3 spells CSVAGTGDRYGYTF. CDR3 sequence (DNA): TGCAGCGTAGCTGGGACAGGGGATCGCTATGGCTACACCTTC. Complete variable domain (other parts from reference TRBV29-1 and TRBJ1-2): SAVISQKPSRDICQRGTSLTIQCQVDSQVTMMFWYRQQPGQSLTLIATANQGSEATYESGFVIDKFPISRPNLTFSTLTVSNMSPEDSSIYLCSVAGTGDRYGYTFGSGTRLTVV.